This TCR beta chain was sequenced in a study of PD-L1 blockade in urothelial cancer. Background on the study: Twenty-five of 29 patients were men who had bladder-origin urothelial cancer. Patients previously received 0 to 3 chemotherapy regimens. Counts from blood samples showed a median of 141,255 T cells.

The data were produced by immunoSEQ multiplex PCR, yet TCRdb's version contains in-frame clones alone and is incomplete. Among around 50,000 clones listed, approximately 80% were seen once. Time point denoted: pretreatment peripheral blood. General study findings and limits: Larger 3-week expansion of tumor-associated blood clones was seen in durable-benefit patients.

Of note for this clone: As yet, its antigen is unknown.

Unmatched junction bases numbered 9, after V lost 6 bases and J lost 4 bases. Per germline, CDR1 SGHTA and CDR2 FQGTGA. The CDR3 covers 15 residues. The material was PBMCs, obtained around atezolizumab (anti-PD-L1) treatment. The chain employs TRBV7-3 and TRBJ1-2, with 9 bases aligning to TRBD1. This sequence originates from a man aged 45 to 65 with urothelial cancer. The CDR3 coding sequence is TGTGCCAGCAGTCTAGCTCCGGGACAGGGCTATGGCTACACCTTC. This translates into CASSLAPGQGYGYTF.